The 13 T cell receptor beta chains reported below all come from one sample, sequenced in a study of blood T cell repertoires in COVID-19. Clones were sequenced by immunoSEQ multiplex PCR, and TCRdb holds only the in-frame ones, with some missing. Here the sample spans 230,000 or so clones, approximately 85% being singletons. Input material: PBMCs or T cells enriched from blood (not recorded which). These TCRs come from a woman aged 50 to 60 who had been exposed to COVID-19.

The V call is TRBV4-1, the J call TRBJ2-7, with 7 bases lining up with TRBD1. The CDR3 length is 14 residues. The V and J ends lost 3 bases and 4 bases, in that order; junction bases with no gene match: 6. The germline gives CDR1 MGHRA, CDR2 YSYEKL. The CDR3 reads CASSHTGQPYEQYF. CDR3 nucleotides: TGCGCCAGCAGCCATACGGGACAGCCTTACGAGCAGTACTTC.

In its sample, this clone was seen once. The chain carries TRBV11-2 and TRBJ2-7; TRBD2 agrees at 12 bases. Trimming took 5 bases from V and 5 from J; bases not matched to a gene: 7. CDR3 length: 15 amino acids. Germline V lookup: CDR1 SGHAT, CDR2 FQNNGV. CDR3 coding DNA: TGTGCCAGCAGCGCCACTAGCGGGGGGCCCCACGAGCAGTACTTC. The encoded protein is CASSATSGGPHEQYF.

The chain links TRBV5-1 to TRBJ1-3, with D uncertain. The V end was cut by 4 bases, the J end by 0 bases, with 8 bases between. In germline, CDR1 is SGHRS, CDR2 YFSETQ. The CDR3 is 14 residues long. The DNA for the CDR3 is TGCGCCAGCAGCCCCTCTTTCTCTGGAAACACCATATATTTT. This gives the protein CASSPSFSGNTIYF.

The chain links TRBV9 to TRBJ1-1, with D possibly being TRBD1 (6 bases). CDR1 is SGDLS and CDR2 is YYNGEE in the germline V gene. With 2 bases removed from V and 4 bases from J, the gap between germline ends came to 9 bases. The CDR3 has 13 residues. The CDR3 nucleotides read TGTGCCAGCAGCGTCGGACAGCTCACTGAAGCTTTCTTT. Amino acid sequence: CASSVGQLTEAFF.

This chain joins TRBV6-1 and TRBJ1-2; 9 bases line up with TRBD1. J gave up 8 bases and V 0 bases, and 10 bases lay outside the gene matches. The CDR3 covers 16 residues. Germline V gene lookup returns CDR1 MNHNS and CDR2 SASEGT. CDR3 protein: CASSEAHTGGIGGYTF. Here the CDR3 DNA reads TGTGCCAGCAGTGAAGCCCATACAGGGGGCATAGGGGGCTACACCTTC.

This sequence joins TRBV3-1 (or the pseudogene TRBV3-2) and TRBJ2-3; 7 bases align to TRBD2. CDR1 LGHDT and CDR2 YNNKEL come from the germline V gene (reference sequence). V gave up 0 bases and J gave up 2 bases; unmatched junction bases: 8. There are 17 residues in the CDR3. CDR3 coding DNA: TGTGCCAGCAGCCAAGACACCCCGGGACTAAACACAGATACGCAGTATTTT. Protein product: CASSQDTPGLNTDTQYF.

This clone was seen more than once but under ten times. CDR3 DNA: TGTGCCAGAAGCTTGGTGGCCCATGAGCAGTTCTTC. Translation: CARSLVAHEQFF. The chain joins TRBV5-3 to TRBJ2-1; unclear D gene. TRBV5-3 is identified as an open reading frame with a role that is uncertain. There are 12 residues in the CDR3. Between the trimmed V and J ends, which lost 0 bases and 8 bases, there was a span of 6 bases.

The chain uses TRBV5-5 and TRBJ2-7; no definite D call. Between the trimmed V and J ends, which lost 1 base and 0 bases, there was a span of 5 bases. The CDR3 covers 13 residues. Germline assignment: CDR1 SGHKS and CDR2 YYEKEE (reference sequence). CDR3 DNA: TGTGCCAGCAGCTTGCACACCTCCTACGAGCAGTACTTC. Translation: CASSLHTSYEQYF. Full variable domain (missing parts from reference TRBV5-5 and TRBJ2-7): DAGVTQSPTHLIKTRGQQVTLRCSPISGHKSVSWYQQVLGQGPQFIFQYYEKEERGRGNFPDRFSARQFPNYSSELNVNALLLGDSALYLCASSLHTSYEQYFGPGTRLTVT.

V usage is TRBV5-5 and J usage is TRBJ1-2; D is uncertain. Between the trimmed V and J ends, which lost 1 base and 1 base, there was a span of 11 bases. The CDR3 loop spans 15 amino acids. Germline V gene sequence: CDR1 SGHKS, CDR2 YYEKEE (reference sequence). CDR3 region: CASSLPRGNNYGYTF. For the CDR3, the DNA is TGTGCCAGCAGCTTGCCGCGGGGTAATAACTATGGCTACACCTTC.

The V gene is TRBV28, the J gene TRBJ1-2; TRBD1 matches 9 bases. V dropped 3 bases and J dropped 4; count of bases not matched to a gene: 6. The CDR3 totals 15 residues. CDR1 is MDHEN and CDR2 is SYDVKM in the germline V gene. The CDR3 nucleotides read TGTGCCAGCAGTTTCCGGGACAGGGTCTTCTATGGCTACACCTTC. It specifies CASSFRDRVFYGYTF.

This chain joins TRBV2 and TRBJ1-5; D is perhaps TRBD1 (5 bases). Germline V gene lookup returns CDR1 SNHLY and CDR2 FYNNEI. The CDR3 has 14 amino acids. V was pared by 4 bases and J by 1 base, with 8 bases between. The CDR3 region is CASSGGASNQPQHF. The CDR3 DNA reads as TGTGCCAGCAGTGGCGGGGCGAGCAATCAGCCCCAGCATTTT.

This clone was seen a single time. This chain links TRBV27 with TRBJ2-7, with 16 positions matching TRBD2. The germline V gene has CDR1 MNHEY and CDR2 SMNVEV (reference sequence). The CDR3 length is 24 residues. The junction had 24 bases not matched to a gene; V was cut back by 1 base and J by 3 bases. DNA of the CDR3: TGTGCCAGCAGTTTATTGGGCCCCCTCCCCGGGACTAGCGGGGGGGCCGCCCAGCTCTACGAGCAGTACTTC. Protein product: CASSLLGPLPGTSGGAAQLYEQYF.

The chain combines TRBV10-3 with TRBJ2-5, with 9 bases fitting TRBD2. CDR1 ENHRY and CDR2 SYGVKD come from the germline V gene. The CDR3 length is 21 residues. Trimming took 0 bases from V and 5 from J; bases not matched to a gene: 22. This CDR3 is CAISESIESGGIHPDGETQYF. In DNA form, the CDR3 reads TGTGCCATCAGTGAGTCGATAGAGAGCGGGGGGATCCACCCTGACGGGGAGACCCAGTACTTC.